Listed below are T cell receptor beta chains from one sample, sequenced in a study of blood T cells in healthy people across ages. MiXCR, applied by TCRdb to the 5' RACE reads, yields one record per CDR3 protein. Found here are some 800,000 distinct CDR3 sequences, around two fifths of them singletons; the top ten hold roughly 18%. Sequencing was performed on blood. The receptors shown here come from a man aged 55 to 70 in good health. Both conserved end residues are part of each CDR3. Fields, in order: CDR3 protein, CDR3 DNA, D gene, V gene, clone size, CDR3 length, J gene. The D gene is left open where the match is weak. The size field is filled for only some rows; it gives once, few, many or a size class.

cdr3_aa: CASSYSQRLSSYEQYF
cdr3_nt: TGTGCCAGCAGTTACTCCCAGAGACTGAGCTCCTACGAGCAGTACTTC
d_call: NA
v_call: TRBV6-5
clone_size: NA
cdr3_length: 16
j_call: TRBJ2-7

cdr3_aa: CASSQEWRSYEQYF
cdr3_nt: TGTGCCAGCAGCCAAGAGTGGAGAAGCTACGAGCAGTACTTC
d_call: NA
v_call: TRBV4-2
clone_size: NA
cdr3_length: 14
j_call: TRBJ2-7

cdr3_aa: CASSLAGQGLDEQFF
cdr3_nt: TGCGCCAGCAGCTTGGCGGGCCAGGGTTTAGATGAGCAGTTCTTC
d_call: NA
v_call: TRBV5-1
clone_size: NA
cdr3_length: 15
j_call: TRBJ2-1

cdr3_aa: CASSARGAPGANVLTF
cdr3_nt: TGTGCCAGCAGTGCTAGAGGGGCCCCGGGGGCCAACGTCCTGACTTTC
d_call: NA
v_call: TRBV12-3/TRBV12-4
clone_size: NA
cdr3_length: 16
j_call: TRBJ2-6

cdr3_aa: CSVQRGYNEQYF
cdr3_nt: TGCAGCGTTCAGCGGGGTTACAATGAGCAGTACTTC
d_call: TRBD2
v_call: TRBV29-1
clone_size: NA
cdr3_length: 12
j_call: TRBJ2-7

cdr3_aa: CASSHERSSYEQYF
cdr3_nt: TGTGCCAGCAGCCATGAAAGGAGCTCCTACGAGCAGTACTTC
d_call: NA
v_call: TRBV3-1
clone_size: NA
cdr3_length: 14
j_call: TRBJ2-7

cdr3_aa: CASGRTTTTEQYF
cdr3_nt: TGTGCCAGCGGAAGGACAACGACCACCGAGCAGTACTTC
d_call: NA
v_call: TRBV2
clone_size: NA
cdr3_length: 13
j_call: TRBJ2-7

cdr3_aa: CSVTEGAGYTF
cdr3_nt: TGCAGCGTTACAGAGGGGGCTGGCTACACCTTC
d_call: TRBD1
v_call: TRBV29-1
clone_size: NA
cdr3_length: 11
j_call: TRBJ1-2

cdr3_aa: CASRVSAGTGSYGYEQYF
cdr3_nt: TGCGCCAGCAGGGTCTCCGCCGGGACAGGGTCTTATGGGTACGAGCAGTACTTC
d_call: TRBD1
v_call: TRBV5-1
clone_size: NA
cdr3_length: 18
j_call: TRBJ2-7

cdr3_aa: CASSQGQASGSYEQYF
cdr3_nt: TGCGCCAGCAGCCAAGGCCAGGCTAGCGGTTCCTACGAGCAGTACTTC
d_call: TRBD2
v_call: TRBV4-1
clone_size: many
cdr3_length: 16
j_call: TRBJ2-7

cdr3_aa: CASSAYAGTYEQYF
cdr3_nt: TGTGCCAGCAGCGCCTACGCGGGGACCTACGAGCAGTACTTC
d_call: NA
v_call: TRBV7-3
clone_size: NA
cdr3_length: 14
j_call: TRBJ2-7

cdr3_aa: CASTRSQSPLHF
cdr3_nt: TGTGCCAGCACCAGAAGCCAGTCACCCCTCCACTTT
d_call: NA
v_call: TRBV28
clone_size: NA
cdr3_length: 12
j_call: TRBJ1-6